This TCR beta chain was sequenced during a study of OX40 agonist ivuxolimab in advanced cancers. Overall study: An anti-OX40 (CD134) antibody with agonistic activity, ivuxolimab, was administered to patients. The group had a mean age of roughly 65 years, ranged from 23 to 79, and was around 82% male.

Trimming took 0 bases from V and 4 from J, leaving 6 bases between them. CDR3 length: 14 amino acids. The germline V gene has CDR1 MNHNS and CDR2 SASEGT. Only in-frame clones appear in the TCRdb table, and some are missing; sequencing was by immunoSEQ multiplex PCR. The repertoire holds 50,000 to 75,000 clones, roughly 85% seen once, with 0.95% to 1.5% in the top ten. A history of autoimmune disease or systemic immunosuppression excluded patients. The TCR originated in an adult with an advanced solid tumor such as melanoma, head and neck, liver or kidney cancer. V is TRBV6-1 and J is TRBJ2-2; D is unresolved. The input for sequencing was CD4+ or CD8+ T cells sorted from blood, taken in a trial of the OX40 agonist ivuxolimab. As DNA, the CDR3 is TGTGCCAGCAGTGAAGCGCGGATCACCGGGGAGCTGTTTTTT. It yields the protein CASSEARITGELFF.